These 11 T cell receptor beta chains were all obtained from the same sample, sequenced in a study of blood T cell repertoires in COVID-19. Measured with immunoSEQ multiplex PCR; TCRdb has only the in-frame clones, and not every one. The sample yields about 250,000 clones, approximately 90% seen once. The specimen sequenced was peripheral blood. These receptor sequences come from a woman in her 30s with COVID-19, enrolled during active disease.

The genes are TRBV30 and TRBJ1-3, with no clear D. The germline CDR1 and CDR2 sequences are GTSNPN and SVGIG (reference sequence). V was cut by 4 bases and J by 0 bases, with 16 bases left in between. The CDR3 has 16 amino acids. CDR3 protein: CAWISELTYSGNTIYF. The CDR3 nucleotides read TGTGCCTGGATTTCGGAGCTTACATACTCTGGAAACACCATATATTTT.

This clone was found once. The chain employs TRBV19 and TRBJ2-2; 14 nucleotides align to TRBD2. The germline V gene encodes CDR1 LNHDA and CDR2 SQIVND (reference sequence). V lost 4 bases to trimming and J lost 7 bases; unmatched junction nucleotides: 14. CDR3 length: 19 residues. CDR3 region: CASSTGLAGGRGNIGELFF. The CDR3 nucleotides are TGTGCCAGTAGTACCGGACTAGCGGGAGGCCGGGGTAATATCGGGGAGCTGTTTTTT.

The V call is TRBV6-5, the J call TRBJ2-7, with TRBD1 as a possible D gene (6 bases). V lost 4 bases and J 2 bases, leaving 15 bases between the germline ends. CDR1 and CDR2 (germline): MNHEY, SVGAGI. There are 15 residues in the CDR3. CDR3 loop: CASSSSRDTAYEQYV. DNA of the CDR3: TGTGCCAGCAGTTCGTCCCGGGACACAGCCTACGAGCAGTACGTC.

The CDR3 bases are TGTGCCACCAGGCCATCCGGGGACAGAGACACTGAAGCTTTCTTT. Protein: CATRPSGDRDTEAFF. This chain joins TRBV24-1 and TRBJ1-1; 7 nucleotides match TRBD1. V dropped 7 bases and J dropped 3; count of bases not matched to a gene: 10. Germline lookup yields CDR1 KGHDR and CDR2 SFDVKD. The CDR3 loop spans 15 amino acids.

The chain recombines TRBV7-2 with TRBJ2-7, with 8 bases that match TRBD2. The CDR3 totals 15 residues. Germline CDR1 SGHTA, CDR2 FQGNSA. The trim removed 4 bases at V and 3 bases at J, leaving 8 bases unmatched. The CDR3 reads CASSSREGPNYEQYF. The CDR3 coding sequence is TGTGCCAGCAGCTCCCGGGAGGGCCCAAACTACGAGCAGTACTTC.

This clone showed up just a few times. The V call is TRBV6-2 or TRBV6-3, the J call TRBJ2-7; the match to TRBD2 covers 7 bases. Unmatched junction bases numbered 9, after V lost 4 bases and J lost 3 bases. Per germline, CDR1 MNHEY and CDR2 SVGEGT. The CDR3 totals 15 residues. The CDR3 here is CASSSPWGGDYEQYV. CDR3 bases: TGTGCCAGCAGTTCCCCCTGGGGGGGGGACTACGAGCAGTACGTC.

In its sample, this clone was seen once. The V gene is TRBV28, the J gene TRBJ2-5; D uncertain. V lost 3 bases and J 2 bases, leaving 13 bases between the germline ends. Germline V gene lookup returns CDR1 MDHEN and CDR2 SYDVKM. The CDR3 runs to 15 residues. The CDR3 region has the DNA TGTGCCAGCAGTTTCGAGAGTCGGCGGCAAGAGACCCAGTACTTC. Amino acid sequence: CASSFESRRQETQYF.

Here the CDR3 DNA reads TGCACCAGCAGCCACCCTCGGACTAGCGGGGGTAGTAGCACAGATACGCAGTATTTT. Translation: CTSSHPRTSGGSSTDTQYF. The V and J genes are TRBV1 and TRBJ2-3; the table's D call of TRBD2 was not tested on the DNA. TRBV1 is termed a pseudogene. This CDR3 comprises 19 residues.

This clone was detected once. CDR3 nucleotide sequence: TGTGCCAGCAGTCCCGACAGGGACGGGGAGCTGTTTTTT. Its protein product is CASSPDRDGELFF. This chain links TRBV6-2 or TRBV6-3 with TRBJ2-2; TRBD1 aligns across 7 bases. Germline V gene sequence: CDR1 MNHEY, CDR2 SVGEGT. Trimming at V came to 5 bases and at J to 7 bases, leaving 4 bases not matched to a gene. This CDR3 contains 13 residues.

This rearrangement joins TRBV4-3 to TRBJ1-4; D gene unclear. CDR1 and CDR2 (germline): LGHNA, YSLEER. CDR3 length equals 14 residues. The V gene lost 10 bases and the J gene lost 1 base, with 13 bases spanning the gap. The CDR3 sequence is CATTRDLTNEKLFF. In nucleotides, the CDR3 is TGCGCCACGACCCGGGATTTAACTAATGAAAAACTGTTTTTT.

The chain is built from TRBV6-5 and TRBJ1-2, with 9 positions matching TRBD1. Germline CDR1 is MNHEY and CDR2 is SVGAGI. This CDR3 is built from 15 residues. With 6 bases clipped from V and 6 bases from J, the junction kept 11 bases outside the gene matches. The CDR3 nucleotides read TGTGCCAGCAGGACGGACAGGGGTTCCTGGGATGGCTACACCTTC. Encoded protein: CASRTDRGSWDGYTF.